Below, 10 T cell receptor beta chains from the same sample are listed, as sequenced in a study of glioma-infiltrating T cells (dated by TCRdb to between 2015 and 2016). The sequencer listed for this sample is Illumina MiSeq. TCR alpha and beta CDR3 regions were amplified with the iRepertoire nested amplicon-rescue multiplex PCR (arm-PCR) platform from RNA. The public sequencing data were trimmed at Q25 with fastp and processed into clonotypes with MiXCR by TCRdb, which kept only in-frame beta chains. Each entry is one CDR3 protein sequence, shown with its most common DNA and genes. The sample table contains approximately 140,000 distinct CDR3 sequences; only one count was recorded for around 23% of them. The ten top clones hold 27% of the sample. The sample consisted of glioma tissue, nonneoplastic brain tissue, or PBMCs (not recorded which). The source of these receptors is a human donor with low-grade glioma or glioblastoma, undergoing nonglioma brain surgery, or in good health (not recorded which).

The rearrangement links TRBV28 to TRBJ2-3; 10 bases map to TRBD1. CDR1 MDHEN and CDR2 SYDVKM come from the germline V gene. V was pared by 5 bases and J by 4 bases, with 3 bases of the junction left unmatched. This CDR3 region has 14 residues. The CDR3 is CASSDRGQADTQYF. CDR3 coding DNA: TGTGCCAGCAGTGACAGGGGGCAGGCAGATACGCAGTATTTT.

This clonotype showed up just a few times. The chain recombines TRBV5-1 with TRBJ1-2; no firm D call. V was cut by 0 bases and J by 6 bases, with 12 bases left in between. CDR1 SGHRS and CDR2 YFSETQ come from the germline V gene. The CDR3 has 14 residues. The CDR3 DNA sequence: TGCGCCAGCAGCTTGGCCCCTGGATTCGATGGCTACACCTTC. It codes for CASSLAPGFDGYTF.

V and J are TRBV12-3 or TRBV12-4 and TRBJ1-5; D call uncertain. The CDR3 loop spans 16 amino acids. V dropped 3 bases and J dropped 10 bases, with 22 bases sitting between them. In DNA, the CDR3 is TGTGCCAGCAGTTTTCAACCGGTAGGCCGATTGAGACCCCAGCATTTT. It is translated as CASSFQPVGRLRPQHF.

The rearrangement links TRBV14 to TRBJ1-2; 9 bases agree with TRBD1. With 4 bases clipped from V and 4 bases from J, the junction kept 7 bases outside the gene matches. Germline lookup yields CDR1 SGHDN and CDR2 FVKESK. The CDR3 has 15 residues. The CDR3 reads CASSLQGALGYGYTF. The CDR3 DNA follows: TGTGCCAGCAGCCTACAGGGGGCTTTGGGCTATGGCTACACCTTC.

V is TRBV12-3 or TRBV12-4 and J is TRBJ2-6; the D gene is possibly TRBD2 (6 bases). The CDR3 totals 16 residues. V lost 5 bases and J lost 4, with 15 bases in between. The DNA of the CDR3 is TGTGCCAGCAGTCCAACGGGGGTCTTCGGGGCCAACGTCCTGACTTTC. Protein sequence: CASSPTGVFGANVLTF.

Concerning this clonotype: It may be a read error: a sequence one base away is much more abundant. The conserved closing phenylalanine or tryptophan is absent in this CDR3, likely reflecting a read error. V gene TRBV20-1 combines with J gene TRBJ2-7; weak D call: TRBD1 (5 bases). The CDR3 length is 11 residues. The V and J ends lost 6 bases and 2 bases respectively, with 8 bases between them. Germline V lookup: CDR1 DFQATT, CDR2 SNEGSKA (reference sequence). The chain's CDR3 is CSASRAYEQYA. The CDR3 region has the DNA TGCAGTGCCTCCAGGGCCTACGAGCAGTACGCC.

This clonotype showed up just a few times. The rearrangement links TRBV12-3 or TRBV12-4 to TRBJ1-2; tentative D call: TRBD1 (5 bases). This CDR3 is built from 14 residues. V was pared by 5 bases and J by 6 bases, with 16 bases between. CDR3 sequence: CASSAGTAVHGYTF. For the CDR3, the DNA is TGTGCCAGCAGTGCCGGGACCGCCGTCCATGGCTACACCTTC.

This clonotype was detected a few times. The chain links TRBV4-1 to TRBJ2-1; a weak D match, TRBD1 (6 bases). This CDR3 is 14 amino acids long. Per germline, CDR1 MGHRA and CDR2 YSYEKL. Trimming stripped 4 bases from V and 5 bases from J, with 12 bases between. The CDR3, as DNA: TGCGCCAGCAGCCCGGTAGGACAGCACAATGAGCAGTTCTTC. It codes for CASSPVGQHNEQFF.

The V and J genes are TRBV11-2 and TRBJ1-2, with a tentative D call TRBD1 (5 bases). The V and J ends lost 1 base and 3 bases respectively, with 12 bases between them. Germline V gives CDR1 SGHAT, CDR2 FQNNGV. The CDR3 loop spans 15 amino acids. The CDR3 DNA follows: TGTGCCAGCAGCTTAGTCTTTGGGGCTGACTATGGCTACACCTTC. This translates into CASSLVFGADYGYTF.

This clonotype has at least ten counts. CDR3 sequence (DNA): TGTGCCAGCAGCCAAAGTCGTAATGAGCAGTTCTTC. Translation gives CASSQSRNEQFF. The chain couples TRBV3-1 to TRBJ2-1; no clear D. V dropped 2 bases and J dropped 7 bases, with 6 bases sitting between them. Germline V gene sequence: CDR1 LGHDT, CDR2 YNNKEL (reference sequence). This CDR3 has 12 amino acids.